This T cell receptor beta chain was retrieved from a study of type 1 regulatory T cells. On the study more broadly: T-allo10 is an in vitro-generated, Tr1-enriched CD4 T cell product specific for alloantigen.

From the reads, TCRdb called clonotypes with MiXCR, one entry per CDR3 protein. The table shows 88,000 or so distinct CDR3 sequences, with about 28% occurring only once. The CDR3 covers 14 residues. Trimming pared 10 bases from V and 4 bases from J, leaving 17 bases between. Germline lookup yields CDR1 MNHEY and CDR2 SVGEGT. The table lists this clonotype with a few counts. The sequenced sample was CD4+ T cells, either the whole sample or a sorted fraction (not recorded which). The TCR comes from a human donor in good health. V usage is TRBV6-2 or TRBV6-3 and J usage is TRBJ2-1; D tentatively reads TRBD1 or TRBD2 (6 bases each). CDR3 protein: CATEGGGWYNEQFF. The CDR3 coding sequence is TGTGCCACCGAGGGGGGAGGCTGGTACAATGAGCAGTTCTTC.